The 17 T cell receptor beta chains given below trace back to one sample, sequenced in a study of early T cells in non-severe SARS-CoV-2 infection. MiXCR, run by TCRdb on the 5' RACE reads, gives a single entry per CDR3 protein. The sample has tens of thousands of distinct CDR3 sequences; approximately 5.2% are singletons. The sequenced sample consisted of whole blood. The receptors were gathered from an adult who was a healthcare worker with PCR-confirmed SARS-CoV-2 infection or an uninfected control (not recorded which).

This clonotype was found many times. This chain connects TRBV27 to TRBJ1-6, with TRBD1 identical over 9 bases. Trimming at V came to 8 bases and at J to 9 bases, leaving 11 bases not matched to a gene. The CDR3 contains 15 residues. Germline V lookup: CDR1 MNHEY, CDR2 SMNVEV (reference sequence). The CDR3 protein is CASGGWDRDFSPLHF. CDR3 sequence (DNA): TGTGCCAGCGGCGGTTGGGACAGGGATTTTTCACCCCTCCACTTT.

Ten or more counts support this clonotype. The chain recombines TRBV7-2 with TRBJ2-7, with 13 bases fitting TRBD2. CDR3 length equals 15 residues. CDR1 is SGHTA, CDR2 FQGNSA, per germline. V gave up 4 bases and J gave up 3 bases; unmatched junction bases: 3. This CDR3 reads CASSSRLAGGYEQYF. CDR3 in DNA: TGTGCCAGCAGCTCGAGACTAGCGGGAGGCTACGAGCAGTACTTC.

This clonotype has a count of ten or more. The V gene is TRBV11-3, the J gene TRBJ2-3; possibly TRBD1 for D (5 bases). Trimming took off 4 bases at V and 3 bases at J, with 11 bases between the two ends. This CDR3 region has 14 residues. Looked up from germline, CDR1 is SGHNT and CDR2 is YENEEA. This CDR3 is CASSSMTVTDTQYF. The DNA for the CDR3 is TGTGCCAGCAGCTCAATGACAGTTACAGATACGCAGTATTTT.

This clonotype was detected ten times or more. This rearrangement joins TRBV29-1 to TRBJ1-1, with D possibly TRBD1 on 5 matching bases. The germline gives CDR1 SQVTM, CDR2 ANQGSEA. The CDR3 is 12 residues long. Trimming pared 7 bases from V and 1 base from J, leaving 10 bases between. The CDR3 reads CSGGVTNTEAFF. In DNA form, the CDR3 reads TGCAGCGGGGGGGTCACGAACACTGAAGCTTTCTTT.

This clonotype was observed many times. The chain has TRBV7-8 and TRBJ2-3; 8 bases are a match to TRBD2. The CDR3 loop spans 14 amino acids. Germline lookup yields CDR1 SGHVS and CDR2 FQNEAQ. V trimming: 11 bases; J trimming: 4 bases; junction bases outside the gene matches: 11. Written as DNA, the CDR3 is TGTGCCGGGGCGGCGGGAGGACCCCCAGATACGCAGTATTTT. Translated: CAGAAGGPPDTQYF.

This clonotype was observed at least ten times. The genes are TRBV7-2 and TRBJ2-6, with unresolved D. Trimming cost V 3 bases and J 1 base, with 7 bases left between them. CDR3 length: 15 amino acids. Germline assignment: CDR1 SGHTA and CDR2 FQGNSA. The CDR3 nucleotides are TGTGCCAGCAGCTTCTATTCTTCTGGGGCCAACGTCCTGACTTTC. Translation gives CASSFYSSGANVLTF.

CDR3 loop: CASRIGANVLTF. CDR3 nucleotides: TGTGCCAGCAGAATTGGGGCCAACGTCCTGACTTTC. This chain connects TRBV5-4 to TRBJ2-6; the D is unclear. CDR1 SGHNT and CDR2 YYREEE come from the germline V gene (reference sequence). Trimming left V 5 bases short and J 3 bases short, with 3 bases between. CDR3 size: 12 residues.

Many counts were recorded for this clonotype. The DNA for the CDR3 is TGTGCCAGCGGAACCGGGACAGGGGCCCGCGAGCAGTTCTTC. The encoded protein is CASGTGTGAREQFF. The chain couples TRBV6-1 to TRBJ2-1, with 10 nucleotides matching TRBD1. The CDR3 extends over 14 amino acids. The trim removed 8 bases at V and 10 bases at J, leaving 11 bases unmatched. CDR1 is MNHNS, CDR2 SASEGT, per germline.

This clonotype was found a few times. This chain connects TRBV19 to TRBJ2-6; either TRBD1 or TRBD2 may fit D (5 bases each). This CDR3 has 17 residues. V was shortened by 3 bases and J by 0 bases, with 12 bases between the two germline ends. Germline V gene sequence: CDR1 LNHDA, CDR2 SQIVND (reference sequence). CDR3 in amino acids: CASSIRDGYSGANVLTF. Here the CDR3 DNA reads TGTGCCAGTAGTATCCGGGACGGCTACTCTGGGGCCAACGTCCTGACTTTC.

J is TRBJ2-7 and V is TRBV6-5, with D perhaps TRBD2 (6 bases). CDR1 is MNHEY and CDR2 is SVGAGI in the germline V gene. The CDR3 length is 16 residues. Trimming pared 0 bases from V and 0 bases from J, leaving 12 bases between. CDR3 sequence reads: CASSYSDSSASYEQYF. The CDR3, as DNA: TGTGCCAGCAGTTACTCGGACTCTAGCGCCTCCTACGAGCAGTACTTC.

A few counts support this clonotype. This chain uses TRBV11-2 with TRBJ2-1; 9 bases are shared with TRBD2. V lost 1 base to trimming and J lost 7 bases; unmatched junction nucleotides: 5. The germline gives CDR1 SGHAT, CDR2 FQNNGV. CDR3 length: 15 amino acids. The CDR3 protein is CASSLAAGGQNEQFF. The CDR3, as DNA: TGTGCCAGCAGCTTAGCAGCGGGAGGACAGAATGAGCAGTTCTTC.

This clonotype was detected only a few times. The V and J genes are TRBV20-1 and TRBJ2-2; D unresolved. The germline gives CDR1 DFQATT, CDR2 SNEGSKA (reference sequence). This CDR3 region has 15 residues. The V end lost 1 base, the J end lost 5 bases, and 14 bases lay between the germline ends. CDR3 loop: CSARAGLHETGELFF. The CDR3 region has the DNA TGCAGTGCTAGAGCCGGGCTCCATGAGACCGGGGAGCTGTTTTTT.

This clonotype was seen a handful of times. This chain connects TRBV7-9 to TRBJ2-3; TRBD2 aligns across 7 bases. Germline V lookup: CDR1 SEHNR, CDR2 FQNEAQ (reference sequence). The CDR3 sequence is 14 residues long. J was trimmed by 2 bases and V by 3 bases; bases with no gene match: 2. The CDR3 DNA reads TGTGCCAGCAGCTTCAGGGACTACACAGATACGCAGTATTTT. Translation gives CASSFRDYTDTQYF.

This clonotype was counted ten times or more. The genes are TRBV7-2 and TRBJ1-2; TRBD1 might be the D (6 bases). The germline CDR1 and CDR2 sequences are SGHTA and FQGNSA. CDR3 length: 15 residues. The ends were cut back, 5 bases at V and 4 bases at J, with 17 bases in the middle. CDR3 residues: CASSLQQGAGYGYTF. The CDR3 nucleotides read TGTGCCAGCAGCCTGCAACAGGGAGCGGGCTATGGCTACACCTTC.

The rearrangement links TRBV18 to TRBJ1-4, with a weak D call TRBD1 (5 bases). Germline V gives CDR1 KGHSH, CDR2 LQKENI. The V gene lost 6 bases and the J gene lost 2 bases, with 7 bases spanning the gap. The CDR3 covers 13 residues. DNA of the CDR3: TGTGCCAGCTCCCGACAGACTAATGAAAAACTGTTTTTT. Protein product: CASSRQTNEKLFF.

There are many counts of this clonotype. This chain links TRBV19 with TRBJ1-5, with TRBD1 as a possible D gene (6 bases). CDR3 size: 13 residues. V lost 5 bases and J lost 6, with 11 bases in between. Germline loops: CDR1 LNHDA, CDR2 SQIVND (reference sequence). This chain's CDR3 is CASSPQGPQPQHF. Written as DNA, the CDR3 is TGTGCCAGTAGTCCACAGGGTCCTCAGCCCCAGCATTTT.

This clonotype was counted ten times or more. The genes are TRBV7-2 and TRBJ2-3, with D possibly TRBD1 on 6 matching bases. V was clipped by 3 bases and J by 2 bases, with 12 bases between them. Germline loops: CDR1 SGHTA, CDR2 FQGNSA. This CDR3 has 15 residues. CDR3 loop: CASSFSGAPTDTQYF. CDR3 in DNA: TGTGCCAGCAGCTTTTCAGGGGCACCCACAGATACGCAGTATTTT.